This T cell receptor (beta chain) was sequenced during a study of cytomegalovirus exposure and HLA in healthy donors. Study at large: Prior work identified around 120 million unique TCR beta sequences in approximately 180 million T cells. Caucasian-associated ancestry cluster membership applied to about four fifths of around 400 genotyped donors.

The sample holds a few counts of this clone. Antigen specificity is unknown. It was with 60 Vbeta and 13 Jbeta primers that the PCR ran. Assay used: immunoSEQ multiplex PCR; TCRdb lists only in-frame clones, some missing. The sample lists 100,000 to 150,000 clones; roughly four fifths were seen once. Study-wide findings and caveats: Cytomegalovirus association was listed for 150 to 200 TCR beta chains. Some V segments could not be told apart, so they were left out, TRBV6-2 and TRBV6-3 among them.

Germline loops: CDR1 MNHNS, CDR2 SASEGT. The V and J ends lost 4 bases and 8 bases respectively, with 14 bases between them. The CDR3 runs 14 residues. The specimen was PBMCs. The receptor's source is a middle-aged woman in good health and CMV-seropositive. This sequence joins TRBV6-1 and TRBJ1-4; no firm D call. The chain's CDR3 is CASSGITTGEKLFF. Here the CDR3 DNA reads TGTGCCAGCAGTGGTATTACGACGGGAGAAAAACTGTTTTTT.